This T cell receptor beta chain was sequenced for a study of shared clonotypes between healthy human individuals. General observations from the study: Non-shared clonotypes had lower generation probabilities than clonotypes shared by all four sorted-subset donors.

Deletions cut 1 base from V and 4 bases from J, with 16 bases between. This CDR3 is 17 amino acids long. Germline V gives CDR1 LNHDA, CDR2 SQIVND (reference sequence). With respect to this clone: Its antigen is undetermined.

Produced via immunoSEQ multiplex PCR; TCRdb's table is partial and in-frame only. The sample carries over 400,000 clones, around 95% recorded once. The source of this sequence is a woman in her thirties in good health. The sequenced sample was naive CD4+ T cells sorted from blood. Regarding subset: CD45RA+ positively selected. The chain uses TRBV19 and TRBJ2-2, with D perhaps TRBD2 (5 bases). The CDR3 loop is CASSIGPIQRGTGELFF. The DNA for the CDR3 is TGTGCCAGTAGTATAGGACCCATCCAACGGGGCACCGGGGAGCTGTTTTTT. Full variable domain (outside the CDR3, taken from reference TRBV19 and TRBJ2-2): DGGITQSPKYLFRKEGQNVTLSCEQNLNHDAMYWYRQDPGQGLRLIYYSQIVNDFQKGDIAEGYSVSREKKESFPLTVTSAQKNPTAFYLCASSIGPIQRGTGELFFGEGSRLTVL.